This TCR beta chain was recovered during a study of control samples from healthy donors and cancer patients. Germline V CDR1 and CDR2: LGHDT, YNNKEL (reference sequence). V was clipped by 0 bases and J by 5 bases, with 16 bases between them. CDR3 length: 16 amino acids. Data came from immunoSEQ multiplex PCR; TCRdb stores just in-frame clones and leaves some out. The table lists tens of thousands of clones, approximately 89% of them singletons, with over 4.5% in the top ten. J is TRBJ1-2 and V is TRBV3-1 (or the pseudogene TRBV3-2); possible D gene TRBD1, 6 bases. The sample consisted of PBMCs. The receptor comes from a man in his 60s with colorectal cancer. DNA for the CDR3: TGTGCCAGCAGCCAAGACGAAGGACAGTCAGGTTATGGCTACACCTTC. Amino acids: CASSQDEGQSGYGYTF.